A single sample is the source of the 21 T cell receptor beta chains below, sequenced in a study of OX40 agonist ivuxolimab in advanced cancers. This table comes from immunoSEQ multiplex PCR, and its TCRdb copy is limited to in-frame clones, with some not included. The sample lists 20,000 to 25,000 clones, around 84% occurring once. Sequences were derived from CD4+ or CD8+ T cells sorted from blood, sampled in a trial of the OX40 agonist ivuxolimab. These TCRs come from an adult with an advanced solid tumor such as melanoma, head and neck, liver or kidney cancer.

The chain joins TRBV4-1 to TRBJ2-7, with 8 bases that match TRBD1. Germline loops: CDR1 MGHRA, CDR2 YSYEKL. J lost 6 bases, V lost 4 bases, and 5 bases had no gene match. This CDR3 is 13 amino acids long. CDR3 nucleotide sequence: TGCGCCAGCAGCCTCGGGACAGGTGGCGAGCAGTACTTC. Translated: CASSLGTGGEQYF.

The rearrangement uses TRBV15 and TRBJ1-2, with a possible D match to TRBD1 (5 bases). Germline CDR1 LNHNV, CDR2 YYDKDF (reference sequence). V was cut by 0 bases and J by 3 bases, with 11 bases left in between. This CDR3 spans 15 amino acids. The CDR3 coding sequence is TGTGCCACCAGCAGAGATACCGGGGCATACTATGGCTACACCTTC. Translation: CATSRDTGAYYGYTF.

V is TRBV27 and J is TRBJ1-4; D not certain. Trimming removed 2 bases from V and 7 bases from J, with 17 bases in between. CDR1 and CDR2 (germline): MNHEY, SMNVEV (reference sequence). This CDR3 is built from 16 residues. The CDR3, as DNA: TGTGCCAGCAGTTTACGAGGGAGGGAAGATGGTGAAAAACTGTTTTTT. Translation gives CASSLRGREDGEKLFF.

The chain recombines TRBV15 with TRBJ2-1; the D is unclear. The CDR3 contains 14 residues. Germline CDR1 reads LNHNV; CDR2 reads YYDKDF (reference sequence). Trimming cost V 0 bases and J 10 bases, with 13 bases left between them. DNA for the CDR3: TGTGCCACCAGCAGAGATTCGAACGTTATGGAGCAGTTCTTC. Translation: CATSRDSNVMEQFF.

The V and J genes are TRBV11-2 and TRBJ1-1, with 8 bases that match TRBD1. This CDR3 spans 16 amino acids. V gave up 5 bases and J gave up 1 base; unmatched junction bases: 9. CDR1 SGHAT and CDR2 FQNNGV come from the germline V gene. The CDR3 nucleotides are TGTGCCAGCAGCCCCGACAGGGGCCGGACGAACACTGAAGCTTTCTTT. It encodes CASSPDRGRTNTEAFF. Variable domain in full (rest from reference TRBV11-2 and TRBJ1-1): EAGVAQSPRYKIIEKRQSVAFWCNPISGHATLYWYQQILGQGPKLLIQFQNNGVVDDSQLPKDRFSAERLKGVDSTLKIQPAKLEDSAVYLCASSPDRGRTNTEAFFGQGTRLTVV.

The chain joins TRBV14 to TRBJ2-7; weak D call: TRBD1 (6 bases). Germline CDR1 reads SGHDN; CDR2 reads FVKESK. The V gene lost 3 bases and the J gene lost 3 bases, with 12 bases spanning the gap. This CDR3 contains 14 residues. DNA for the CDR3: TGTGCCAGCAGCCAGGGCGGACAGTACTACGAGCAGTACTTC. Translated, it gives CASSQGGQYYEQYF. Using reference TRBV14 and TRBJ2-7 for the parts outside the CDR3, the full variable domain is EAGVTQFPSHSVIEKGQTVTLRCDPISGHDNLYWYRRVMGKEIKFLLHFVKESKQDESGMPNNRFLAERTGGTYSTLKVQPAELEDSGVYFCASSQGGQYYEQYFGPGTRLTVT.

The chain combines TRBV7-8 with TRBJ1-2, with 10 positions matching TRBD1. The CDR3 spans 13 residues. From germline, CDR1 is SGHVS and CDR2 FQNEAQ. V lost 5 bases to trimming and J lost 6 bases; unmatched junction nucleotides: 3. In nucleotides, the CDR3 is TGTGCCAGCAGCACCGGGACAGGGGATGGCTACACCTTC. It translates to CASSTGTGDGYTF.

The chain is built from TRBV6-5 and TRBJ2-5; D is undetermined. Germline CDR1 is MNHEY and CDR2 is SVGAGI. Between the trimmed V and J ends, which lost 6 bases and 3 bases, there was a span of 17 bases. This CDR3 has 15 amino acids. CDR3 region: CASSIPADREETQYF. Here the CDR3 DNA reads TGTGCCAGCAGCATACCGGCCGATCGTGAAGAGACCCAGTACTTC.

With regard to this clone: Other nucleotide sequences from this sample produce the same CDR3. This sequence joins TRBV27 and TRBJ1-5; perhaps TRBD1 as D (5 bases). With 4 bases removed from V and 6 bases from J, the gap between germline ends came to 7 bases. Germline V gene data show CDR1 as MNHEY and CDR2 as SMNVEV (reference sequence). The CDR3 covers 12 residues. The CDR3, as DNA: TGTGCCAGCAGTTCCCAGGGTCAGCCCCAGCATTTT. It is translated as CASSSQGQPQHF.

The chain combines TRBV6-1 with TRBJ1-5; D is unclear. CDR1 is MNHNS and CDR2 is SASEGT in the germline V gene. V was cut by 4 bases and J by 4 bases, with 11 bases left in between. CDR3 length: 14 residues. CDR3 nucleotides: TGTGCCAGCAGTGCCTTTCTAGGGAATCAGCCCCAGCATTTT. Residues: CASSAFLGNQPQHF.

This clone has a handful of counts. The chain uses TRBV20-1 and TRBJ1-1; D uncertain. Germline assignment: CDR1 DFQATT and CDR2 SNEGSKA (reference sequence). CDR3 length: 11 residues. V was pared by 3 bases and J by 7 bases, with 9 bases between. The CDR3 is CSASRVFEAFF. The DNA of the CDR3 is TGCAGTGCTAGTAGGGTCTTTGAAGCTTTCTTT.

The rearrangement uses TRBV9 and TRBJ1-4; 7 bases align to TRBD1. The CDR3 is 18 amino acids. CDR1 is SGDLS and CDR2 is YYNGEE in the germline V gene. The junction had 19 bases not matched to a gene; V was cut back by 1 base and J by 10 bases. The CDR3: CASSVQATPQGDRGKLFF. CDR3 sequence (DNA): TGTGCCAGCAGCGTACAAGCAACACCTCAGGGGGATCGGGGAAAACTGTTTTTT.

The genes are TRBV7-9 and TRBJ1-1; the match to TRBD1 covers 9 bases. The CDR3 totals 16 residues. The V gene end was trimmed by 0 bases and the J gene end by 4 bases; junction bases not matched to a gene: 6. Germline V gene sequence: CDR1 SEHNR, CDR2 FQNEAQ (reference sequence). The CDR3: CASSLAPGQGITEAFF. CDR3 nucleotide sequence: TGTGCCAGCAGCTTAGCCCCTGGACAGGGGATCACTGAAGCTTTCTTT.

V and J are TRBV5-1 and TRBJ1-5, with D hard to call. CDR3 length: 14 amino acids. V was clipped by 3 bases and J by 3 bases, with 10 bases between them. Germline loops: CDR1 SGHRS, CDR2 YFSETQ. The DNA for the CDR3 is TGCGCCAGCAGCTCGATCCACAACAATCAGCCCCAGCATTTT. Protein: CASSSIHNNQPQHF. The full variable domain, completed using reference TRBV5-1 and TRBJ1-5, is KAGVTQTPRYLIKTRGQQVTLSCSPISGHRSVSWYQQTPGQGLQFLFEYFSETQRNKGNFPGRFSGRQFSNSRSEMNVSTLELGDSALYLCASSSIHNNQPQHFGDGTRLSIL.

The V and J genes are TRBV7-8 and TRBJ1-1, with D hard to call. The CDR3 runs to 14 residues. The germline V gene has CDR1 SGHVS and CDR2 FQNEAQ. V lost 1 base, J lost 8 bases, and 14 bases lay in between. CDR3 sequence: CASSLGRVSQEAFF. CDR3 bases: TGTGCCAGCAGCTTAGGGCGAGTATCCCAAGAAGCTTTCTTT.

The chain uses TRBV27 and TRBJ1-1; the match to TRBD1 covers 10 bases. Germline loops: CDR1 MNHEY, CDR2 SMNVEV (reference sequence). J gave up 0 bases and V 8 bases, and 6 bases lay outside the gene matches. CDR3 size: 15 residues. The chain's CDR3 is CASGDRGVMNTEAFF. In nucleotides, the CDR3 is TGTGCCAGCGGGGACAGGGGAGTAATGAACACTGAAGCTTTCTTT.

The chain employs TRBV5-6 and TRBJ1-2, with D hard to call. V lost 0 bases and J 5 bases, leaving 17 bases between the germline ends. CDR1 is SGHDT and CDR2 is YYEEEE in the germline V gene. The CDR3 has 16 residues. The CDR3 reads CASSLEGARLRYGYTF. CDR3 sequence (DNA): TGTGCCAGCAGCTTGGAGGGAGCCCGATTACGGTATGGCTACACCTTC.

The chain carries TRBV4-1 and TRBJ2-7, with D tentatively TRBD2 (5 bases). The V and J ends lost 2 bases and 3 bases respectively, with 14 bases between them. The CDR3 totals 15 residues. Germline assignment: CDR1 MGHRA and CDR2 YSYEKL. The CDR3: CASSQSPRGDYEQYF. DNA of the CDR3: TGCGCCAGCAGCCAATCACCTCGGGGTGACTACGAGCAGTACTTC.

The chain recombines TRBV19 with TRBJ2-2, with TRBD1 as a possible D gene (5 bases). V was clipped by 5 bases and J by 5 bases, with 15 bases between them. Germline loops: CDR1 LNHDA, CDR2 SQIVND (reference sequence). The CDR3 has 15 residues. CDR3 sequence reads: CASSGALRSTGELFF. The DNA for the CDR3 is TGTGCCAGTAGTGGGGCCCTCAGGAGTACCGGGGAGCTGTTTTTT.

Comments on this clone: Other DNA sequences of this sample code for an identical CDR3. The rearrangement uses TRBV6-5 and TRBJ2-5; the match to TRBD1 covers 9 bases. The CDR3 length is 15 residues. V dropped 1 base and J dropped 5; count of bases not matched to a gene: 5. Germline V gives CDR1 MNHEY, CDR2 SVGAGI. DNA of the CDR3: TGTGCCAGCAGTTACTTAGGGACAGGGATCGAGACCCAGTACTTC. This sequence encodes CASSYLGTGIETQYF.

This rearrangement joins TRBV7-6 to TRBJ2-1; TRBD1 might be the D (6 bases). V dropped 4 bases and J dropped 7 bases, with 11 bases sitting between them. The CDR3 runs 13 residues. CDR1 is SGHVS, CDR2 FNYEAQ, per germline. The CDR3 loop reads CASSSGTFNEQFF. DNA for the CDR3: TGTGCCAGCAGCTCCGGGACATTTAATGAGCAGTTCTTC.